This entry lists 10 T cell receptor beta chains sequenced from one sample in a study of regulatory T cells in long-lasting Graves disease. Investigators prepared the TCR beta libraries by applying iRepertoire HTBI primers and Arm-PCR of CDR3 regions. TCRdb re-analysed the multiplex PCR reads in MiXCR, keeping a single row per CDR3 protein. The sample includes 600,000 to 850,000 distinct CDR3 sequences, around 30% of them seen just once. The time point was: persistent/refractory GD, antithyroid drugs over 5 years with positive TRAb. RNA isolated from PBMCs was used to make the TCR library. The input for sequencing was peripheral blood mononuclear cells (PBMCs), taken when the disease was refractory, from a patient treated with antithyroid drugs. The source of these receptors is a female donor with Graves disease.

This clonotype showed up just a few times. The rearrangement joins TRBV6-1 to TRBJ2-3; D might be TRBD2 (5 bases). CDR3 length: 16 amino acids. The germline V and J ends were trimmed by 5 bases and 7 bases, with 22 bases remaining between them. The V gene's germline CDR1 is MNHNS and CDR2 SASEGT. CDR3: CASSYRSGSQKYTQYF. DNA for the CDR3: TGTGCCAGCAGTTACCGATCGGGAAGCCAAAAGTATACGCAGTATTTT.

The chain links TRBV7-8 to TRBJ1-5, with D unresolved. V was cut by 4 bases and J by 0 bases, with 13 bases left in between. The CDR3 totals 16 residues. Germline V lookup: CDR1 SGHVS, CDR2 FQNEAQ. CDR3 bases: TGTGCCAGCAGCTCCTCACCCGACATTAGCAATCAGCCCCAGCATTTT. Its translation is CASSSSPDISNQPQHF.

The V call is TRBV20-1, the J call TRBJ2-5; D is undetermined. The CDR3 runs 13 residues. V lost 5 bases and J 1 base, leaving 11 bases between the germline ends. Germline CDR1 is DFQATT and CDR2 is SNEGSKA (reference sequence). CDR3 region: CSAFWPTQETQYF. The CDR3 DNA follows: TGCAGTGCTTTTTGGCCTACCCAAGAGACCCAGTACTTC.

The chain joins TRBV20-1 to TRBJ2-1; TRBD2 matches 8 bases. Germline V CDR1 and CDR2: DFQATT, SNEGSKA (reference sequence). V lost 5 bases and J lost 3; bases outside the gene matches: 6. CDR3 length equals 14 residues. The CDR3 nucleotides read TGCAGTGCTCCTTCTAGCGGGCACTACAATGAGCAGTTCTTC. Amino acid sequence: CSAPSSGHYNEQFF.

This chain joins TRBV6-1 and TRBJ1-5; 7 nucleotides agree with TRBD1. This CDR3 comprises 15 residues. With 3 bases clipped from V and 7 bases from J, the junction kept 9 bases outside the gene matches. The germline V gene encodes CDR1 MNHNS and CDR2 SASEGT. CDR3 amino acids: CASSELAGGRQPQHF. The CDR3 bases are TGTGCCAGCAGTGAGTTGGCAGGGGGGAGACAGCCCCAGCATTTT.

The chain joins TRBV28 to TRBJ1-1, with D possibly being TRBD1 (6 bases). The CDR3 spans 14 residues. In germline, CDR1 is MDHEN, CDR2 SYDVKM. The ends were cut back, 3 bases at V and 3 bases at J, with 11 bases in the middle. The CDR3 spells CASSLRGSHTEAFF. The CDR3 DNA reads as TGTGCCAGCAGTTTGAGGGGGTCTCACACTGAAGCTTTCTTT.

This clonotype appeared many times. The V and J genes are TRBV27 and TRBJ2-7; TRBD1 agrees at 9 bases. The V gene's germline CDR1 is MNHEY and CDR2 SMNVEV (reference sequence). The CDR3 length is 16 residues. The ends lost 6 bases at V and 2 bases at J; junction bases unmatched: 11. CDR3 nucleotide sequence: TGTGCCAGCAGCGTACAGGGGGCCCAAGCCACCTACGAGCAGTACTTC. Its protein product is CASSVQGAQATYEQYF.

There are many counts of this clonotype. The chain uses TRBV27 and TRBJ2-7, with D tentatively TRBD1 (5 bases). Germline CDR1 is MNHEY and CDR2 is SMNVEV (reference sequence). V gave up 4 bases and J gave up 2 bases, with 12 bases separating them. This CDR3 has 14 residues. CDR3 sequence reads: CASSSSTGTYEQYF. CDR3 in DNA: TGTGCCAGCAGTTCTTCAACAGGTACCTACGAGCAGTACTTC.

The rearrangement joins TRBV25-1 to TRBJ1-2; 7 bases are a match to TRBD1. This CDR3 region has 18 residues. CDR1 is MGHDK, CDR2 SYGVNS, per germline. With 3 bases clipped from V and 3 bases from J, the junction kept 16 bases outside the gene matches. The CDR3 loop is CASSEFRTGLESYYGYTF. The CDR3 DNA reads as TGTGCCAGCAGTGAGTTTAGGACAGGACTCGAAAGCTACTATGGCTACACCTTC.

The rearrangement uses TRBV6-1 and TRBJ2-7; a possible D gene is TRBD1 (6 bases). The CDR3 contains 12 residues. Per the germline V gene, CDR1 is MNHNS and CDR2 is SASEGT. The ends were cut back, 7 bases at V and 6 bases at J, with 13 bases in the middle. The CDR3 region is CASITRGGEQYF. Written as DNA, the CDR3 is TGTGCCAGCATAACCCGAGGGGGCGAGCAGTACTTC.